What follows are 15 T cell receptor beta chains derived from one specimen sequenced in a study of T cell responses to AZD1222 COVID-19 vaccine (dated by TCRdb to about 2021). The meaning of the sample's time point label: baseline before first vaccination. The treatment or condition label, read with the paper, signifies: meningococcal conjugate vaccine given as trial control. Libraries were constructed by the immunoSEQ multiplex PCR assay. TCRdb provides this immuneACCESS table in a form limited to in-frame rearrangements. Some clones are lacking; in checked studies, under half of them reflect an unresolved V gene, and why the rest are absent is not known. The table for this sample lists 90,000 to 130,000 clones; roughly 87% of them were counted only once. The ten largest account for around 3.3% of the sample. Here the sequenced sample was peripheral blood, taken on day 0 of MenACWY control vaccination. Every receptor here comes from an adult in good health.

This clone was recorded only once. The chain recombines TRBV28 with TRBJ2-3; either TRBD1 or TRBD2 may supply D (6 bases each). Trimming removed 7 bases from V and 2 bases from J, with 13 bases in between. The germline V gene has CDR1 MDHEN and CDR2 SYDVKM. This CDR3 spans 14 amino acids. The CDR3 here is CASISGANTDTQYF. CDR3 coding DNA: TGTGCCAGCATCTCGGGGGCTAACACAGATACGCAGTATTTT.

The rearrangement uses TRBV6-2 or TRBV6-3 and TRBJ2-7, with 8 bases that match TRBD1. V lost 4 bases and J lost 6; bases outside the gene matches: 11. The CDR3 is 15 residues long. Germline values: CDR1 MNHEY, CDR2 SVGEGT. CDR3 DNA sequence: TGTGCCAGCAGTTCCCAGAACGGGACAGGCCGCGAGCAGTACTTC. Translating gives CASSSQNGTGREQYF.

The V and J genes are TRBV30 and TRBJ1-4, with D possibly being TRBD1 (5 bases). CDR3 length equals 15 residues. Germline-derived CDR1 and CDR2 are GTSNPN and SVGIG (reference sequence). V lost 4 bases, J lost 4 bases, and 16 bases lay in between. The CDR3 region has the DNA TGTGCCTGGAACCGGGGGAAGGATTTTAATGAAAAACTGTTTTTT. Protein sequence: CAWNRGKDFNEKLFF.

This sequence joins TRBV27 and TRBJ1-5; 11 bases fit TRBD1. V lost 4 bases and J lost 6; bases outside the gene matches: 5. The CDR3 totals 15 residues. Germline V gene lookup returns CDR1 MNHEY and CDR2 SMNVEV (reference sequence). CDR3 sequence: CASSWDRGMGQPQHF. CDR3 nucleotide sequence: TGTGCCAGCAGTTGGGACAGGGGGATGGGTCAGCCCCAGCATTTT.

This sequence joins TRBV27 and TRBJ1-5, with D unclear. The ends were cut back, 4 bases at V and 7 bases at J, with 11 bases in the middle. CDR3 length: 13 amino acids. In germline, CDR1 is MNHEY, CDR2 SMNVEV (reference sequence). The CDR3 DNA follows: TGTGCCAGCAGTTGGAGGGATTCCCAGCCCCAGCATTTT. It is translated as CASSWRDSQPQHF.

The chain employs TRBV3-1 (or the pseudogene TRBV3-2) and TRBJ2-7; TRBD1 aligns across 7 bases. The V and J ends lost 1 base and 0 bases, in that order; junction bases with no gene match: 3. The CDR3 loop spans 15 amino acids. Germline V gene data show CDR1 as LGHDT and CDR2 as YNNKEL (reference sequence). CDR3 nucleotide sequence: TGTGCCAGCAGCCAAGGGGGACAGAGCTCCTACGAGCAGTACTTC. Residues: CASSQGGQSSYEQYF.

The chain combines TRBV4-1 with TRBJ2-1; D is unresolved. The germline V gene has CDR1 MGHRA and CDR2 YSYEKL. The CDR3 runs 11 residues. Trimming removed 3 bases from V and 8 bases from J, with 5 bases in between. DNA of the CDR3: TGCGCCAGCAGCCACGTGGATGAGCAGTTCTTC. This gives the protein CASSHVDEQFF.

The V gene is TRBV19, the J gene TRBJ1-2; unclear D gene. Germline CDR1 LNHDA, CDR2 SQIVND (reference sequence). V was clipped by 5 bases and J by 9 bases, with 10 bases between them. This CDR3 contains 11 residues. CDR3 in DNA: TGTGCCAGTAGTCCCGGGTTGCGCTACACCTTC. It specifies CASSPGLRYTF.

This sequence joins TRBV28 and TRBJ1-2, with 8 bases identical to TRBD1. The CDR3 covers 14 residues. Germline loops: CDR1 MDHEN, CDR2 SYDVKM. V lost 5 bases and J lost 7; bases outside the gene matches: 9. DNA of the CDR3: TGTGCCAGCAGTCCAGGGGGCGTTGAGGGTGGCTACACCTTC. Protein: CASSPGGVEGGYTF.

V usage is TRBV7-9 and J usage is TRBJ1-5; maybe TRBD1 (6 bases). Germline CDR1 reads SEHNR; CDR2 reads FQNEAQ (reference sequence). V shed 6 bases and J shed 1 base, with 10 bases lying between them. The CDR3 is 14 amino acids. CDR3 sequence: CASSDTGSNQPQHF. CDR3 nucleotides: TGTGCCAGCAGTGATACAGGGAGCAATCAGCCCCAGCATTTT.

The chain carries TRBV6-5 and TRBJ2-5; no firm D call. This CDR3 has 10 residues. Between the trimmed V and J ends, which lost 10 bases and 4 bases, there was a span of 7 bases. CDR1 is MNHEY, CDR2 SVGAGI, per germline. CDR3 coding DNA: TGTGCCACCTACGGAGAGACCCAGTACTTC. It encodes CATYGETQYF.

CDR3 in DNA: TGTGCCAGCAGCTTAACCCAGGTAGCATTGGGGGGCGAGCAGTTCTTC. Protein sequence: CASSLTQVALGGEQFF. This chain links TRBV7-3 with TRBJ2-1; D assignment may be TRBD1 or TRBD2 (6 bases each). Per germline, CDR1 SGHTA and CDR2 FQGTGA. V lost 0 bases, J lost 10 bases, and 19 bases lay in between. CDR3 length: 16 residues.

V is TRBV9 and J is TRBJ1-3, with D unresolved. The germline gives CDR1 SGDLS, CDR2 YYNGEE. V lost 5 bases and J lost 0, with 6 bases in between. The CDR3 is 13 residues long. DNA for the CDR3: TGTGCCAGCAGGCCCGGCTCTGGAAACACCATATATTTT. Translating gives CASRPGSGNTIYF.

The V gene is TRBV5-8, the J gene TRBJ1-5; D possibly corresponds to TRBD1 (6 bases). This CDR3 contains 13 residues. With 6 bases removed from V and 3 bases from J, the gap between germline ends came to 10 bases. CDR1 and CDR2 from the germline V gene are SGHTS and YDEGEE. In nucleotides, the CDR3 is TGTGCCAGCAACAGACAGGCCAATCAGCCCCAGCATTTT. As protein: CASNRQANQPQHF.

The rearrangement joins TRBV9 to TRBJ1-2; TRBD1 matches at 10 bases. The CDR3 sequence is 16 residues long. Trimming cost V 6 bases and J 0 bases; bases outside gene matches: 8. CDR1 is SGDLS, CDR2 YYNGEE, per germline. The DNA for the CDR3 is TGTGCCAGCAACCGGGGACAGGGGTCAGCTAACTATGGCTACACCTTC. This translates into CASNRGQGSANYGYTF.